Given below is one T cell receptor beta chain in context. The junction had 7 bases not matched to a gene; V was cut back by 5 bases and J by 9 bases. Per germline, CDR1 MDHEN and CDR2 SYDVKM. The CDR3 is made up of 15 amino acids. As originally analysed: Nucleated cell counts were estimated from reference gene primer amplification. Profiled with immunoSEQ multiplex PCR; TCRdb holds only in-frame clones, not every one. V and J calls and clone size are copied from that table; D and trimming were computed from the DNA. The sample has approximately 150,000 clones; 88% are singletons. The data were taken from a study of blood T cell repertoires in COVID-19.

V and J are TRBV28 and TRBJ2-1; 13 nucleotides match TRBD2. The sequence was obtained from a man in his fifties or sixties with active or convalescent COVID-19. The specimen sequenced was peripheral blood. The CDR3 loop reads CASSRTSGSNREQFF. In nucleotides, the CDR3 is TGTGCCAGCAGTCGGACTAGCGGGAGTAATCGTGAGCAGTTCTTC.